The 6 T cell receptor beta chains below come from one sample, sequenced in a study of control samples from healthy donors and cancer patients. Sequenced by immunoSEQ multiplex PCR; TCRdb stores in-frame clones only, minus some. The sample lists tens of thousands of clones, approximately 89% occurring once. Material: blood. These receptors originate from a man aged 50 or older in good health.

V gene TRBV7-8 combines with J gene TRBJ1-5; 9 positions match TRBD1. The V and J ends lost 4 bases and 7 bases, in that order; junction bases with no gene match: 17. The CDR3 consists of 18 residues. In germline, CDR1 is SGHVS, CDR2 FQNEAQ. The CDR3 DNA follows: TGTGCCAGCAGCTCGAGGACAGGGGATCCCTCTGGGGGACAGCCCCAGCATTTT. It specifies CASSSRTGDPSGGQPQHF.

The chain carries TRBV5-8 and TRBJ2-7, with 7 bases fitting TRBD1. With 0 bases clipped from V and 2 bases from J, the junction kept 5 bases outside the gene matches. This CDR3 region has 15 residues. Germline-derived CDR1 and CDR2 are SGHTS and YDEGEE. CDR3: CASSLGQGLAYEQYF. DNA for the CDR3: TGTGCCAGCAGCTTGGGACAGGGTTTAGCCTACGAGCAGTACTTC.

This chain links TRBV14 with TRBJ2-7; D might be TRBD2 (6 bases). There are 14 residues in the CDR3. Per germline, CDR1 SGHDN and CDR2 FVKESK. Trimming cost V 6 bases and J 0 bases, with 12 bases left between them. The CDR3 nucleotides are TGTGCCAGCAGAGAAGGGAGGAGCTCCTACGAGCAGTACTTC. This codes for CASREGRSSYEQYF. Complete variable domain (other parts from reference TRBV14 and TRBJ2-7): EAGVTQFPSHSVIEKGQTVTLRCDPISGHDNLYWYRRVMGKEIKFLLHFVKESKQDESGMPNNRFLAERTGGTYSTLKVQPAELEDSGVYFCASREGRSSYEQYFGPGTRLTVT.

This clone was observed once. The junction shows a germline mismatch at one end, possibly a read error. The chain links TRBV3-1 (or the pseudogene TRBV3-2) to TRBJ2-3, with 10 bases fitting TRBD2. Germline V gene lookup returns CDR1 LGHDT and CDR2 YNNKEL (reference sequence). CDR3 length: 15 residues. CDR3 coding DNA: TGTGCCAGCAACCAAGCGGGGGGGCATGTGGATACGCAGTATTTT. It specifies CASNQAGGHVDTQYF.

Concerning this clone: At the DNA level, this CDR3 is encoded by other sequences in the same sample as well. The chain joins TRBV7-3 to TRBJ1-2, with TRBD1 matching 7 bases. Unmatched junction bases numbered 10, after V lost 2 bases and J lost 7 bases. Germline CDR1 and CDR2: SGHTA and FQGTGA. The CDR3 spans 15 residues. Here the CDR3 reads CASSLGVRGQGGYTF. The CDR3 nucleotides are TGTGCCAGCAGCTTAGGGGTGAGGGGGCAGGGTGGCTACACCTTC.

This chain joins TRBV7-9 and TRBJ2-5; tentatively, D is TRBD1 (6 bases). V was clipped by 5 bases and J by 3 bases, with 13 bases between them. Germline V CDR1 and CDR2: SEHNR, FQNEAQ (reference sequence). CDR3 length: 14 amino acids. The CDR3: CASSPPGQKETQYF. Here the CDR3 DNA reads TGTGCCAGCAGCCCCCCCGGACAGAAAGAGACCCAGTACTTC.